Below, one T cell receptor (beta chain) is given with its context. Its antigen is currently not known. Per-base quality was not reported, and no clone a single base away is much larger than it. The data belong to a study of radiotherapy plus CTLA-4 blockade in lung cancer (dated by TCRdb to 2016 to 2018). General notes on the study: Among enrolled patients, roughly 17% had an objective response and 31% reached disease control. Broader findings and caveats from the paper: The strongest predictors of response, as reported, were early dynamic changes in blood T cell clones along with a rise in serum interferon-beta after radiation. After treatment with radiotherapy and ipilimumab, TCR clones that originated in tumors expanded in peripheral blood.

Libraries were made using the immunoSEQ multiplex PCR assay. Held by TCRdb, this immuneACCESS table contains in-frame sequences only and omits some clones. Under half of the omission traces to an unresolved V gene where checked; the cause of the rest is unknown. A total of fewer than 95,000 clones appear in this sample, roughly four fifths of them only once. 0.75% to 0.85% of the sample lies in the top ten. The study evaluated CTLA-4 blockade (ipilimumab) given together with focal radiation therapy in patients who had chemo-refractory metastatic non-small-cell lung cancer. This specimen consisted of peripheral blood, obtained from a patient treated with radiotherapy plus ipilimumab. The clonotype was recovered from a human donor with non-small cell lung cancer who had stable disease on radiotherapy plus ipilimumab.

The CDR3 amino acid sequence is: CASTEQNTEAFF. The DNA sequence is given as TGTGCCAGCACCGAACAGAACACTGAAGCTTTCTTT. Here the chain combines TRBV18 and TRBJ1-1; the D gene cannot be resolved reliably. Trimming at the junction amounts to 8 bases on V and 1 base on J, and the germline ends lie 8 bases apart. The germline V gene specifies KGHSH as CDR1 and LQKENI as CDR2. The CDR3, from cysteine to phenylalanine, totals 12 residues. CDR3 DNA only is kept here, 36 bases in frame from base 1.